These 22 T cell receptor beta chains share one sample of origin, sequenced in a study of blood T cell repertoires in COVID-19 (dated by TCRdb to 2020 to 2021). The library was made by the immunoSEQ multiplex PCR assay. TCRdb obtained this table from immuneACCESS and retained in-frame rearrangements with V and J assigned. These tables miss some clones; where compared with another copy, unresolved V genes account for less than half of the shortfall, and the remainder is unexplained. The sample table shows over 200,000 clones, and 86% are seen once. The ten most abundant clones make up around a tenth of the sample. Sequenced: peripheral blood. All receptors come from a man between 50 and 59 years old with COVID-19, enrolled during active disease.

This chain connects TRBV2 to TRBJ2-5; 7 bases agree with TRBD1. V shed 7 bases, J shed 1 base, and the junction held 3 bases outside the gene matches. The CDR3 runs 13 residues. Germline CDR1 is SNHLY and CDR2 is FYNNEI. CDR3 DNA: TGTGCCAGCAACCGACAGGGCCAAGAGACCCAGTACTTC. It encodes CASNRQGQETQYF.

The chain uses TRBV15 and TRBJ2-1, with TRBD1 matching over 7 bases. Germline CDR1 LNHNV, CDR2 YYDKDF (reference sequence). Losses at the gene ends were 5 bases for V and 5 bases for J; bases not matched to a gene: 6. The CDR3 totals 14 residues. Here the CDR3 DNA reads TGTGCCACCAGCGGGGGACAGAGTAACAATGAGCAGTTCTTC. Encoded protein: CATSGGQSNNEQFF. Full variable domain (rest looked up from reference TRBV15 and TRBJ2-1): DAMVIQNPRYQVTQFGKPVTLSCSQTLNHNVMYWYQQKSSQAPKLLFHYYDKDFNNEADTPDNFQSRRPNTSFCFLDIRSPGLGDTAMYLCATSGGQSNNEQFFGPGTRLTVL.

The rearrangement joins TRBV2 to TRBJ2-2; the D gene is possibly TRBD2 (6 bases). The CDR3 has 16 amino acids. V was pared by 4 bases and J by 6 bases, with 18 bases between. Germline V gene data show CDR1 as SNHLY and CDR2 as FYNNEI. The CDR3 coding sequence is TGTGCCAGCAGTGTGGAGGGGACCGTATTTTCCGGGGAGCTGTTTTTT. Its protein product is CASSVEGTVFSGELFF.

This clone turned up a few times. The chain joins TRBV11-1 to TRBJ2-3; no definite D call. The CDR3 length is 14 residues. The germline V and J ends were trimmed by 4 bases and 4 bases, with 12 bases remaining between them. Germline CDR1 and CDR2: SGHAT and FQDESV (reference sequence). The CDR3 spells CASSSNNLADTQYF. The CDR3 bases are TGTGCCAGCAGCTCCAATAATTTAGCAGATACGCAGTATTTT.

This chain connects TRBV2 to TRBJ2-5; no clear D gene. Deletions cut 3 bases from V and 1 base from J, with 6 bases between. The germline CDR1 and CDR2 sequences are SNHLY and FYNNEI. The CDR3 runs to 13 residues. The CDR3 DNA sequence: TGTGCCAGCAGTGACGTAGCCCAAGAGACCCAGTACTTC. It is translated as CASSDVAQETQYF.

The CDR3 sequence is CASSLVGVAINEQFF. The CDR3 bases are TGTGCCAGCAGCTTAGTCGGGGTCGCCATAAATGAGCAGTTCTTC. This chain joins TRBV11-2 and TRBJ2-1; D perhaps matches TRBD2 (5 bases). The V gene's germline CDR1 is SGHAT and CDR2 FQNNGV. CDR3 length: 15 amino acids. Trimming removed 1 base from V and 7 bases from J, with 14 bases in between.

The chain recombines TRBV29-1 with TRBJ1-2, with 9 positions matching TRBD1. CDR3 length: 11 residues. J lost 8 bases, V lost 4 bases, and 2 bases had no gene match. The germline V gene encodes CDR1 SQVTM and CDR2 ANQGSEA. CDR3 in DNA: TGCAGCGTTGCGGGACAGGGAGGCTACACCTTC. The encoded protein is CSVAGQGGYTF.

The J gene is TRBJ2-4, the V gene TRBV6-5; possibly TRBD1 for D (6 bases). Trimming shortened V by 0 bases and J by 0 bases, and 9 bases separated the two germline ends. CDR1 and CDR2 from the germline V gene are MNHEY and SVGAGI. The length of the CDR3 is 16 residues. The CDR3 loop is CASSYSYRVAKNIQYF. DNA for the CDR3: TGTGCCAGCAGTTACTCTTACAGGGTAGCCAAAAACATTCAGTACTTC.

This sequence joins TRBV29-1 and TRBJ1-1; TRBD1 aligns across 7 bases. After removal of 3 bases from V and 4 bases from J, the junction contained 2 bases not matched to a gene. The CDR3 spans 12 residues. The germline CDR1 and CDR2 sequences are SQVTM and ANQGSEA. CDR3 sequence: CSVDRGSTEAFF. CDR3 DNA: TGCAGCGTTGACAGGGGGAGCACTGAAGCTTTCTTT.

Points on this clone: Other DNA sequences in the same sample also yield this CDR3. The rearrangement links TRBV19 to TRBJ2-7; TRBD2 matches 10 bases. V was pared by 4 bases and J by 2 bases, with 2 bases of the junction left unmatched. Germline CDR1 LNHDA, CDR2 SQIVND (reference sequence). The CDR3 contains 14 residues. In nucleotides, the CDR3 is TGTGCCAGTAGTAGGACTAGCGGAACCTACGAGCAGTACTTC. Its translation is CASSRTSGTYEQYF.

J is TRBJ2-3 and V is TRBV2; the match to TRBD2 covers 7 bases. The germline V gene encodes CDR1 SNHLY and CDR2 FYNNEI. V lost 4 bases, J lost 1 base, and 2 bases stayed unmatched. This CDR3 spans 14 amino acids. DNA of the CDR3: TGTGCCAGCAGTGGCGGGAGAGGCACAGATACGCAGTATTTT. Protein: CASSGGRGTDTQYF.

The rearrangement joins TRBV2 to TRBJ2-2, with 7 nucleotides matching TRBD1. V dropped 3 bases and J dropped 4; count of bases not matched to a gene: 5. Germline assignment: CDR1 SNHLY and CDR2 FYNNEI. CDR3 length: 15 amino acids. The CDR3 DNA reads TGTGCCAGCAGTGAGACAGGGTTGGTCACCGGGGAGCTGTTTTTT. It specifies CASSETGLVTGELFF.

The chain uses TRBV10-3 and TRBJ1-2; 10 bases are a match to TRBD1. Germline CDR1 ENHRY, CDR2 SYGVKD. V was pared by 0 bases and J by 6 bases, with 4 bases of the junction left unmatched. The CDR3 length is 15 residues. The CDR3 is CAISESTGGLHGYTF. CDR3 nucleotides: TGTGCCATCAGTGAGTCGACAGGGGGCTTACATGGCTACACCTTC.

J is TRBJ2-3 and V is TRBV5-6; TRBD2 agrees at 8 bases. The CDR3 spans 14 residues. Unmatched junction bases numbered 8, after V lost 5 bases and J lost 6 bases. The germline gives CDR1 SGHDT, CDR2 YYEEEE. The CDR3 DNA sequence: TGTGCCAGCAGTTTGCGGGGGGCCCGGGATACGCAGTATTTT. Its translation is CASSLRGARDTQYF.

In nucleotides, the CDR3 is TGTGCCAGCAGTACAGGGTTGGCAAAACTGTTTTTT. It is translated as CASSTGLAKLFF. The rearrangement joins TRBV28 to TRBJ1-4; possibly TRBD1 for D (6 bases). With 5 bases removed from V and 10 bases from J, the gap between germline ends came to 11 bases. Germline values: CDR1 MDHEN, CDR2 SYDVKM. This CDR3 is built from 12 residues.

The chain combines TRBV7-2 with TRBJ1-5; D is uncertain. CDR3 length: 14 amino acids. Germline-derived CDR1 and CDR2 are SGHTA and FQGNSA. V was pared by 7 bases and J by 2 bases, with 12 bases between. The CDR3 DNA is TGTGCCAGCACCGCTACCGGGGGCAATCAGCCCCAGCATTTT. This translates into CASTATGGNQPQHF.

V is TRBV6-6 and J is TRBJ2-6; TRBD1 matches 8 bases. V shed 5 bases and J 4 bases; nucleotides not matched to a gene: 13. Germline V gene sequence: CDR1 MNHNY, CDR2 SVGAGI (reference sequence). CDR3 size: 18 residues. DNA for the CDR3: TGTGCCAGCAGTCCCTCGGACAGGGCCAACTACGGGGCCAACGTCCTGACTTTC. Protein product: CASSPSDRANYGANVLTF.

The gene calls are TRBV5-1 and TRBJ1-1, with 10 positions matching TRBD1. The germline gives CDR1 SGHRS, CDR2 YFSETQ. J lost 4 bases, V lost 3 bases, and 12 bases had no gene match. This CDR3 region has 17 residues. CDR3: CASSSSGTGVDGTEAFF. CDR3 bases: TGCGCCAGCAGCTCTTCCGGGACAGGGGTAGATGGCACTGAAGCTTTCTTT.

The chain has TRBV9 and TRBJ2-2, with D possibly matching TRBD2 (6 bases). Germline lookup yields CDR1 SGDLS and CDR2 YYNGEE. This CDR3 spans 16 amino acids. Trimming stripped 5 bases from V and 4 bases from J, with 18 bases between. The CDR3 here is CASSSTPGTFTGELFF. CDR3 nucleotide sequence: TGTGCCAGCAGTTCAACACCGGGGACTTTCACCGGGGAGCTGTTTTTT. The full variable domain, with the rest looked up from reference TRBV9 and TRBJ2-2, is DSGVTQTPKHLITATGQRVTLRCSPRSGDLSVYWYQQSLDQGLQFLIQYYNGEERAKGNILERFSAQQFPDLHSELNLSSLELGDSALYFCASSSTPGTFTGELFFGEGSRLTVL.

The chain is built from TRBV5-1 and TRBJ2-3; maybe TRBD2 (5 bases). The V end lost 3 bases, the J end lost 5 bases, and 10 bases lay between the germline ends. This CDR3 is 13 amino acids long. The germline gives CDR1 SGHRS, CDR2 YFSETQ. CDR3 DNA sequence: TGCGCCAGCAGCTCGTTACTAGAAGATACGCAGTATTTT. Residues: CASSSLLEDTQYF.

This clone was seen a handful of times. Germline and junction disagree at one end, which may indicate a read error. The rearrangement joins TRBV7-3 to TRBJ2-1; 9 bases align to TRBD1. Germline values: CDR1 SGHTA, CDR2 FQGTGA. The length of the CDR3 is 16 residues. CDR3 protein: CASSLTGTGTWNEQFF. The CDR3 nucleotides read TGTGCCAGCAGTTTAACCGGGACAGGGACTTGGAATGAGCAGTTCTTC.

The chain has TRBV5-8 and TRBJ2-2; D might be TRBD2 (7 bases). The CDR3 length is 16 residues. V was trimmed by 0 bases and J by 4 bases, leaving 13 bases between them. The germline gives CDR1 SGHTS, CDR2 YDEGEE. The DNA of the CDR3 is TGTGCCAGCAGCTTGGCCGCGGGGGCGAGCACCGGGGAGCTGTTTTTT. Translated, it gives CASSLAAGASTGELFF. Complete variable domain (other parts from reference TRBV5-8 and TRBJ2-2): EAGVTQSPTHLIKTRGQQATLRCSPISGHTSVYWYQQALGLGLQFLLWYDEGEERNRGNFPPRFSGRQFPNYSSELNVNALELEDSALYLCASSLAAGASTGELFFGEGSRLTVL.